This TCR beta chain derives from a study of CD8 T cells in ankylosing spondylitis. From germline, CDR1 is ENHRY and CDR2 SYGVKD. The CDR3 runs 15 residues. Trimming left V 4 bases short and J 0 bases short, with 9 bases between. TCRdb fed the 5' RACE reads into MiXCR, producing one record per CDR3 protein. The sample shows roughly 260,000 distinct CDR3 sequences, about 19% of them seen only once. The TCR sequence derives from a male donor with ankylosing spondylitis or in good health (not recorded which). This sequence joins TRBV10-3 and TRBJ2-2; D is possibly TRBD2 (5 bases). The sequencing input was blood, either unsorted or a sorted T cell fraction (not recorded which). CDR3 protein: CAISVVGTNTGELFF. DNA of the CDR3: TGTGCCATCAGTGTTGTCGGGACGAACACCGGGGAGCTGTTTTTT.